This TCR beta chain was obtained from a study of T cell clones after liver transplantation. Study overall: Third-party-reactive TCRbeta sequences from pre-transplant mixed lymphocyte reactions served as antigen-independent comparators. Apart from a few HCV-positive recipients, transplants were for non-autoimmune, non-viral reasons.

Sequenced by immunoSEQ multiplex PCR; TCRdb stores in-frame clones only, minus some. The sample yields 65,000 to 90,000 clones, roughly nine tenths seen once. The germline V gene has CDR1 SGHRS and CDR2 YFSETQ. The CDR3 sequence is 14 residues long. V trimming: 2 bases; J trimming: 5 bases; junction bases outside the gene matches: 4. The receptor's source is a human donor who received a liver transplant. The chain uses TRBV5-1 and TRBJ2-3; 8 bases line up with TRBD2. Sequenced here: CD4+ T cells from blood, sampled before liver transplant. CDR3 nucleotides: TGCGCCAGCAGCTTAGCGGGAGAGGTAGATACGCAGTATTTT. This gives the protein CASSLAGEVDTQYF.